These 24 T cell receptor beta chains were sequenced from one sample in a study of T cell repertoires in aging, cancer and after chemotherapy. Amplification of TCR beta used genomic DNA extracted from peripheral blood. Multiplex touch-down PCR with TRB-A/B primers amplified rearranged V-D-J TRB sequences. Each CDR3 protein is one row after TCRdb ran MiXCR on the multiplex PCR reads. Seen here are 11,000 or so distinct CDR3 sequences, 20% to 30% observed once, and the top ten hold 1.5% to 2%. The sample comprised blood. The source is a human donor in good health.

By frequency in the sample, this clonotype is medium-sized. This CDR3 reads CASSVGVTGPYGYTF. CDR3 nucleotides: TGTGCCAGCAGCGTCGGAGTGACAGGTCCCTATGGCTACACCTTC. V and J are TRBV5-5 and TRBJ1-2, with D possibly TRBD1 on 6 matching bases. Trimming took off 4 bases at V and 4 bases at J, with 17 bases between the two ends. Germline assignment: CDR1 SGHKS and CDR2 YYEKEE (reference sequence). The CDR3 sequence is 15 residues long.

Worth noting for this clonotype: One junction end does not reproduce the germline sequence, and a read error may be involved. The chain links TRBV7-2 to TRBJ2-3; TRBD2 aligns across 11 bases. This CDR3 region has 14 residues. Germline values: CDR1 SGHTA, CDR2 FQGNSA. The CDR3 loop reads CDSSLAGGPDTQYF. The DNA for the CDR3 is TGTGACAGCAGCTTAGCGGGGGGGCCAGATACGCAGTATTTT.

This clonotype rates as medium-sized. The chain couples TRBV20-1 to TRBJ2-3; 8 bases are a match to TRBD2. V lost 3 bases to trimming and J lost 2 bases; unmatched junction nucleotides: 1. Germline-derived CDR1 and CDR2 are DFQATT and SNEGSKA (reference sequence). The CDR3 has 13 amino acids. CDR3 residues: CSARTSATDTQYF. The DNA for the CDR3 is TGCAGTGCTAGGACTAGCGCCACAGATACGCAGTATTTT.

This clonotype has a handful of counts. The V and J genes are TRBV5-1 and TRBJ1-2; no clear D gene. The V gene lost 0 bases and the J gene lost 4 bases, with 10 bases spanning the gap. The germline gives CDR1 SGHRS, CDR2 YFSETQ. The CDR3 covers 14 residues. CDR3 amino acids: CASSLGQPIYGYTF. The CDR3 bases are TGCGCCAGCAGCTTGGGCCAGCCGATCTATGGCTACACCTTC.

The chain couples TRBV20-1 to TRBJ1-5; D gene unclear. Deletions cut 0 bases from V and 6 bases from J, with 15 bases between. Looked up from germline, CDR1 is DFQATT and CDR2 is SNEGSKA (reference sequence). This CDR3 comprises 15 residues. Here the CDR3 reads CSARDFEGSGQPQHF. In nucleotides, the CDR3 is TGCAGTGCTAGAGATTTTGAGGGATCCGGTCAGCCCCAGCATTTT.

The rearrangement links TRBV5-1 to TRBJ2-1, with 9 positions matching TRBD1. CDR1 is SGHRS, CDR2 YFSETQ, per germline. CDR3 length equals 15 residues. V trimming: 3 bases; J trimming: 4 bases; junction bases outside the gene matches: 5. CDR3 sequence (DNA): TGCGCCAGCAGCTCCCGGGACAGGGTTTACAATGAGCAGTTCTTC. This codes for CASSSRDRVYNEQFF.

As to this clonotype: The junction differs from germline at one of its ends, possibly a read error. The chain carries TRBV5-1 and TRBJ2-3; TRBD2 matches at 9 bases. Looked up from germline, CDR1 is SGHRS and CDR2 is YFSETQ. The CDR3 length is 15 residues. The chain's CDR3 is CASSRGSGGTDTQYF. CDR3 coding DNA: TGTGCCAGCAGTAGGGGTAGCGGGGGTACAGATACGCAGTATTTT.

This clonotype is medium-sized within its sample. The genes are TRBV6-5 and TRBJ2-7, with TRBD2 identical over 7 bases. CDR1 and CDR2 from the germline V gene are MNHEY and SVGAGI. The CDR3 spans 14 residues. J gave up 7 bases and V 0 bases, and 6 bases lay outside the gene matches. The CDR3 DNA reads TGTGCCAGCAGTTACTCGAAGGGAGGGTTAGAGCAGTACTTC. Its translation: CASSYSKGGLEQYF.

This chain links TRBV18 with TRBJ2-5; 9 positions agree with TRBD1. This CDR3 contains 17 residues. Germline loops: CDR1 KGHSH, CDR2 LQKENI. V was pared by 3 bases and J by 2 bases, with 10 bases of the junction left unmatched. The DNA of the CDR3 is TGTGCCAGCTCACCGCTCCCGGGACAGGGCCCTCAAGAGACCCAGTACTTC. Amino acid sequence: CASSPLPGQGPQETQYF.

This clonotype ranks as medium-sized. The gene calls are TRBV11-1 and TRBJ2-2, with TRBD2 matching 11 bases. The CDR3 sequence is 16 residues long. V was clipped by 4 bases and J by 3 bases; unmatched bases: 4. Germline lookup yields CDR1 SGHAT and CDR2 FQDESV (reference sequence). The CDR3: CASSYSGGAYTGELFF. CDR3 DNA: TGTGCCAGCAGCTATAGCGGGGGGGCTTACACCGGGGAGCTGTTTTTT.

The genes are TRBV12-3 or TRBV12-4 and TRBJ2-3; 8 bases agree with TRBD1. V shed 7 bases, J shed 1 base, and the junction held 4 bases outside the gene matches. The CDR3 extends over 14 amino acids. CDR3 sequence: CASNWGQGTDTQYF. CDR3 DNA: TGTGCCAGCAATTGGGGACAGGGCACAGATACGCAGTATTTT.

This rearrangement joins TRBV5-1 to TRBJ2-4, with 10 nucleotides matching TRBD1. The CDR3 consists of 17 residues. Germline assignment: CDR1 SGHRS and CDR2 YFSETQ. The V and J ends lost 4 bases and 2 bases, in that order; junction bases with no gene match: 9. CDR3 in amino acids: CASSPTGGRISKNIQYF. The CDR3 region has the DNA TGCGCCAGCAGCCCGACAGGGGGCCGTATTTCCAAAAACATTCAGTACTTC. Drawing the rest from reference TRBV5-1 and TRBJ2-4, the complete variable domain is KAGVTQTPRYLIKTRGQQVTLSCSPISGHRSVSWYQQTPGQGLQFLFEYFSETQRNKGNFPGRFSGRQFSNSRSEMNVSTLELGDSALYLCASSPTGGRISKNIQYFGAGTRLSVL.

By its share, this clonotype is medium-sized (0.01 to 0.1%). V and J are TRBV20-1 and TRBJ1-6, with a weak D call TRBD1 (6 bases). V lost 1 base to trimming and J lost 6 bases, with 13 bases between them. Germline values: CDR1 DFQATT, CDR2 SNEGSKA (reference sequence). This CDR3 is built from 15 residues. Here the CDR3 reads CSARAKTGLNSPLHF. In DNA form, the CDR3 reads TGCAGTGCTAGAGCCAAGACAGGCCTTAATTCACCCCTCCACTTT.

By share, this clonotype ranks as medium-sized. V is TRBV11-1 and J is TRBJ2-1; possible D gene TRBD2, 5 bases. This CDR3 contains 16 residues. Germline values: CDR1 SGHAT, CDR2 FQDESV (reference sequence). V was trimmed by 2 bases and J by 8 bases, leaving 19 bases between them. Written as DNA, the CDR3 is TGTGCCAGCAGCTTATCCCCAGGCTACTCGAGGGATGAGCAGTTCTTC. Protein: CASSLSPGYSRDEQFF.

This clonotype was picked up a small number of times. This chain uses TRBV4-2 with TRBJ1-2, with 7 nucleotides matching TRBD1. Germline-derived CDR1 and CDR2 are LGHNA and YNFKEQ. V shed 1 base, J shed 5 bases, and the junction held 7 bases outside the gene matches. The CDR3 covers 15 residues. This CDR3 is CASSQASGGDYGYTF. DNA for the CDR3: TGTGCCAGCAGCCAAGCGTCAGGGGGGGATTATGGCTACACCTTC.

The chain joins TRBV15 to TRBJ1-5; D call uncertain. Per the germline V gene, CDR1 is LNHNV and CDR2 is YYDKDF (reference sequence). This CDR3 is 12 amino acids long. Between the trimmed V and J ends, which lost 6 bases and 0 bases, there was a span of 3 bases. CDR3 sequence (DNA): TGTGCCACCAGTTCTAGCAATCAGCCCCAGCATTTT. Encoded protein: CATSSSNQPQHF.

This clonotype is labeled medium-sized. The rearrangement links TRBV6-5 to TRBJ2-3; weak D call: TRBD1 (5 bases). The CDR3 length is 15 residues. Germline values: CDR1 MNHEY, CDR2 SVGAGI. V shed 5 bases and J shed 0 bases, with 12 bases lying between them. The chain's CDR3 is CASSEMRQSTDTQYF. In DNA, the CDR3 is TGTGCCAGCAGTGAAATGAGACAGAGCACAGATACGCAGTATTTT.

There are a few counts of this clonotype. The rearrangement uses TRBV5-6 and TRBJ1-4, with TRBD1 as a possible D gene (5 bases). Germline V gene lookup returns CDR1 SGHDT and CDR2 YYEEEE. Trimming left V 1 base short and J 5 bases short, with 6 bases between. CDR3 length: 13 residues. CDR3 bases: TGTGCCAGCAGCTTGTGGGGGAATGAAAAACTGTTTTTT. This codes for CASSLWGNEKLFF.

V and J are TRBV18 and TRBJ2-5, with 10 nucleotides matching TRBD2. CDR1 is KGHSH and CDR2 is LQKENI in the germline V gene. The CDR3 consists of 15 residues. V shed 2 bases, J shed 11 bases, and the junction held 11 bases outside the gene matches. CDR3 nucleotides: TGTGCCAGCTCACCAGAGAGCGGGGGGGCCTGGGAACAGTACTTC. Translating it yields CASSPESGGAWEQYF.

In regard to this clonotype: One junction end does not reproduce the germline sequence, and a read error may be involved. The genes are TRBV10-3 and TRBJ2-1, with TRBD2 matching over 9 bases. Germline V gives CDR1 ENHRY, CDR2 SYGVKD. CDR3 size: 17 residues. The CDR3 DNA reads TGTCCCATCAGTGTATCAATGGCTAGCGGGGACAACAATGAGCAGTTCTTC. Translating it yields CPISVSMASGDNNEQFF.

This clonotype was picked up a small number of times. The V and J genes are TRBV4-1 and TRBJ1-5; no clear D. Trimming removed 2 bases at V and 4 bases at J, with 6 bases between. This CDR3 has 13 residues. Germline V gene data show CDR1 as MGHRA and CDR2 as YSYEKL. CDR3 sequence (DNA): TGCGCCAGCAGCCAACCCCTTAATCAGCCCCAGCATTTT. Residues: CASSQPLNQPQHF.

In this sample, this clonotype is medium-sized. The chain joins TRBV19 to TRBJ2-1; D call uncertain. The CDR3 extends over 16 amino acids. Germline CDR1 reads LNHDA; CDR2 reads SQIVND (reference sequence). Deletions cut 4 bases from V and 5 bases from J, with 18 bases between. The CDR3 loop is CASSRSWATVDNEQFF. The CDR3 nucleotides are TGTGCCAGTAGTAGATCTTGGGCCACAGTGGACAATGAGCAGTTCTTC.

The chain has TRBV6-5 and TRBJ2-1; D is possibly TRBD2 (6 bases). This CDR3 has 14 amino acids. V was trimmed by 2 bases and J by 2 bases, leaving 7 bases between them. In germline, CDR1 is MNHEY, CDR2 SVGAGI. DNA of the CDR3: TGTGCCAGCAGTTACGGGACTGCCTACAATGAGCAGTTCTTC. Protein sequence: CASSYGTAYNEQFF.

This clonotype showed up just a few times. CDR3 residues: CASRVPTGVEQYF. CDR3 coding DNA: TGTGCCAGCAGGGTCCCTACAGGTGTGGAGCAGTACTTC. The V and J genes are TRBV28 and TRBJ2-7, with D perhaps TRBD1 (5 bases). V was cut by 6 bases and J by 7 bases, with 16 bases left in between. CDR1 and CDR2 (germline): MDHEN, SYDVKM. CDR3 length: 13 residues.